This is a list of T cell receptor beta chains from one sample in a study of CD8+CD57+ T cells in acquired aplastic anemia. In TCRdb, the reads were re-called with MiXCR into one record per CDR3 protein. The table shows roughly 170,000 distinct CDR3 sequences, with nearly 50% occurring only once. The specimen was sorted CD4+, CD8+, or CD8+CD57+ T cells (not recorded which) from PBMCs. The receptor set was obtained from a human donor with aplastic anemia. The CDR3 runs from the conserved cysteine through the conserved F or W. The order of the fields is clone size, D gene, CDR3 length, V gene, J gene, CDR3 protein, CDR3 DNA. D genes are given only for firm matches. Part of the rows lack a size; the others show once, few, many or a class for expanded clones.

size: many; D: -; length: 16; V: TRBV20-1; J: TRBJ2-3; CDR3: CSARVDWSGELNTQYF; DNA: TGCAGTGCTAGAGTTGATTGGTCAGGGGAGTTGAATACGCAGTATTTT
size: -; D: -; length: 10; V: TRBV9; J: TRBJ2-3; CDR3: CASGGDTQYF; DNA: TGTGCCAGCGGGGGCGATACGCAGTATTTT
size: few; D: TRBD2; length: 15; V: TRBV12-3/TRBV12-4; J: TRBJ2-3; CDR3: CASSPRGGYTDTQYF; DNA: TGTGCCAGCAGTCCCCGCGGGGGGTACACAGATACGCAGTATTTT
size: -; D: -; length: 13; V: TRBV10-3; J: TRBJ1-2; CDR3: CAISESKGFGYTF; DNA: TGTGCCATCAGTGAGTCCAAGGGGTTCGGCTACACCTTC
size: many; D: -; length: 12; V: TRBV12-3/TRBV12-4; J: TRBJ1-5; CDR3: CASSPANQPQHF; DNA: TGTGCCAGCAGTCCGGCAAATCAGCCCCAGCATTTT
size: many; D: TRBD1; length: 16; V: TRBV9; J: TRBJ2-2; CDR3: CASSEQGASNTGELFF; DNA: TGTGCCAGCAGCGAGCAGGGGGCTTCAAACACCGGGGAGCTGTTTTTT
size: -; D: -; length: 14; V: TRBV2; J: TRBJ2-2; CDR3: CATAKQTNTGELFF; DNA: TGTGCCACAGCTAAACAGACGAACACCGGGGAGCTGTTTTTT
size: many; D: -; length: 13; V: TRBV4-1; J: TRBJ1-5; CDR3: CASSQEEVQPQHF; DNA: TGCGCCAGCAGCCAAGAAGAGGTTCAGCCCCAGCATTTT
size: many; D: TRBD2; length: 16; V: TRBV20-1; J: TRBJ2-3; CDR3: CSARGSGRGGLDTQYF; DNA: TGCAGTGCTAGAGGCTCAGGGCGGGGGGGACTAGATACGCAGTATTTT
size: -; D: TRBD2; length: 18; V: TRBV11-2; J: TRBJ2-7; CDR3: CASSLIIGSGGQLYEQYF; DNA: TGTGCCAGCAGCTTAATTATAGGGAGCGGGGGACAACTCTACGAGCAGTACTTC
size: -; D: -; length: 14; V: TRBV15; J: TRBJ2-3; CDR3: CATRGRGGTDTQYF; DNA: TGTGCCACCAGGGGGAGGGGGGGCACAGATACGCAGTATTTT
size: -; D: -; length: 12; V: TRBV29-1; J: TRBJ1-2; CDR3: CSVEDGHEGYTF; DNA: TGCAGCGTTGAGGACGGACACGAAGGCTACACCTTC
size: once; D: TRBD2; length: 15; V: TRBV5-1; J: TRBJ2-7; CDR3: CASRLGLAPSYEQYF; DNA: TGCGCCAGCAGACTAGGACTAGCGCCCTCCTACGAGCAGTACTTC
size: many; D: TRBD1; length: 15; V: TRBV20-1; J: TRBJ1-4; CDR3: CSAKRQGAGNEKLFF; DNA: TGCAGTGCTAAAAGACAGGGGGCGGGTAATGAAAAACTGTTTTTT
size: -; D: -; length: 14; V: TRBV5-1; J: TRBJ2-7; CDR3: CASSLGSALVEQYF; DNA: TGCGCCAGCAGCTTGGGATCGGCCTTGGTGGAGCAGTACTTC
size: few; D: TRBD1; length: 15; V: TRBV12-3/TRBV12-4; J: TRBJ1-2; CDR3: CASSPQGTINYGYTF; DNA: TGTGCCAGCAGTCCACAGGGGACAATCAACTATGGCTACACCTTC
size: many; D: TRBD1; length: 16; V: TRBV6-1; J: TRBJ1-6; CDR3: CASSEVGQGNNSPLHF; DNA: TGTGCCAGCAGTGAAGTCGGACAGGGAAATAATTCACCCCTCCACTTT
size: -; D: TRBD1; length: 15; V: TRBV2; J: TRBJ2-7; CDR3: CASSEQGATPYEQYF; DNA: TGTGCCAGCAGTGAACAGGGGGCGACCCCCTACGAGCAGTACTTC
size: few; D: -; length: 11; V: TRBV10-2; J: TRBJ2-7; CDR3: CASSIGYEQYF; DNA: TGCGCCAGCAGTATTGGCTACGAGCAGTACTTC
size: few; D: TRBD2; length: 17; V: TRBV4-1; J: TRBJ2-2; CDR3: CASSQDLAGGTTGELFF; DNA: TGCGCCAGCAGCCAAGACTTAGCGGGGGGGACCACCGGGGAGCTGTTTTTT
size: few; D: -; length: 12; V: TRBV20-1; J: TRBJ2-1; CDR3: CSASTIGDEQFF; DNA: TGCAGTGCTAGCACCATTGGGGATGAGCAGTTCTTC
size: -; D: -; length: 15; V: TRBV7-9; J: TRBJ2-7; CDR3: CASSFGGGLTHEQYF; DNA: TGTGCCAGCAGCTTTGGAGGGGGACTAACCCACGAGCAGTACTTC
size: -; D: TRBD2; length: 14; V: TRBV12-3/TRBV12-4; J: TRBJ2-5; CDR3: CASSFASGRYTQYF; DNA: TGTGCCAGCAGTTTCGCTAGCGGGAGGTATACCCAGTACTTC
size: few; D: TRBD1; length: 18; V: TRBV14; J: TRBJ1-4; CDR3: CASSQGQGAFATNEKLFF; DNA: TGTGCCAGCAGCCAAGGACAGGGGGCATTCGCAACTAATGAAAAACTGTTTTTT
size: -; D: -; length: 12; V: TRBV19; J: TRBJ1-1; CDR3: CASSMWGAEAFF; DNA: TGTGCCAGTAGTATGTGGGGGGCTGAGGCTTTCTTT
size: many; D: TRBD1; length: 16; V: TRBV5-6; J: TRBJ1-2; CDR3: CASSWDRGLTGYGYTF; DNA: TGTGCCAGCAGCTGGGACAGGGGGCTAACGGGATATGGCTACACCTTC
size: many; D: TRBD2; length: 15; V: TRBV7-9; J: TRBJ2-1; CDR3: CASSLGAGAYNEQFF; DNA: TGTGCCAGCAGCTTAGGAGCGGGGGCATACAATGAGCAGTTCTTC
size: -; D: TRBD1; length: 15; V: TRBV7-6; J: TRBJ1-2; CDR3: CASSLGTGFNYGYTF; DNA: TGTGCCAGCAGCTTGGGGACAGGGTTTAACTATGGCTACACCTTC
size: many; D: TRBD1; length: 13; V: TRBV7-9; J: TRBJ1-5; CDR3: CASSWDRGEPQHF; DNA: TGTGCCAGCAGCTGGGACAGGGGGGAGCCCCAGCATTTT
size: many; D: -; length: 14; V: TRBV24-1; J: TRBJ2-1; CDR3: CATSDTQFYSEQFF; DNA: TGTGCCACCAGTGATACACAGTTCTACAGTGAGCAGTTCTTC
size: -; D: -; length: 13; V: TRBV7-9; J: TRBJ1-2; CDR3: CASSGGLQYGYTF; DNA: TGTGCCAGCAGCGGGGGATTACAGTATGGCTACACCTTC
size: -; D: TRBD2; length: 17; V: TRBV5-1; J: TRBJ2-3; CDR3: CASSDSRPGGDTDTQYF; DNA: TGCGCCAGCAGTGACTCAAGACCGGGGGGGGACACAGATACGCAGTATTTT
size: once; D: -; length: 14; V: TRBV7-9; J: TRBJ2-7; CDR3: CASTLRGLPYEQYF; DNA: TGTGCCAGCACCCTACGGGGGTTGCCATACGAGCAGTACTTC
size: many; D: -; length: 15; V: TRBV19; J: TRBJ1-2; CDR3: CASTPTRVGNYGYTF; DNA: TGTGCCAGTACCCCAACCCGGGTGGGGAACTATGGCTACACCTTC
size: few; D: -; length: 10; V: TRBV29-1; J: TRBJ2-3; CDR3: CSAQGNTQYF; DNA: TGCAGCGCCCAGGGGAATACGCAGTATTTT
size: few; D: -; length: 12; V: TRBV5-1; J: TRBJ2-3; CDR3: CASSSHSDTQYF; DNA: TGCGCCAGCAGCTCGCACTCAGATACGCAGTATTTT
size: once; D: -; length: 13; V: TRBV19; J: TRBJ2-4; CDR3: CASSSDSWGIQYF; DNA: TGTGCCAGTAGTAGCGACAGCTGGGGCATTCAGTACTTC
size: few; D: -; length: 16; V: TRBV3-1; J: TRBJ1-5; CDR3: CASSQQGGRGNQPQHF; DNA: TGTGCCAGCAGCCAACAAGGTGGACGGGGCAATCAGCCCCAGCATTTT
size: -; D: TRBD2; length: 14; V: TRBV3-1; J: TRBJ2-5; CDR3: CASSQDGTSGTQYF; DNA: TGTGCCAGCAGCCAAGATGGGACTAGCGGGACCCAGTACTTC
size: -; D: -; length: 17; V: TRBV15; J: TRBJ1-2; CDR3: CATSRAQAEMGIYGYTF; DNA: TGTGCCACCAGCAGAGCCCAGGCAGAAATGGGCATTTATGGCTACACCTTC
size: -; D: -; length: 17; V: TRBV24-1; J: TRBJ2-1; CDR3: CATSDSRTRRSNNEQFF; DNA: TGTGCCACCAGTGACTCGAGAACTAGGCGGTCCAACAATGAGCAGTTCTTC
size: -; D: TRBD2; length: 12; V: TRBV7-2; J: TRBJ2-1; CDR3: CASSLKRGEQFF; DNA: TGTGCCAGCAGCTTAAAGCGGGGGGAGCAGTTCTTC
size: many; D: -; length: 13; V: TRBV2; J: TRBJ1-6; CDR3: CASGGQYNSPLHF; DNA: TGTGCCAGCGGAGGACAGTATAATTCACCCCTCCACTTT
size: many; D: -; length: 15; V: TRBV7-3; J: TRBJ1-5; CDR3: CASSPLGQSNQPQHF; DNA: TGTGCCAGCAGCCCTCTTGGACAGAGCAATCAGCCCCAGCATTTT
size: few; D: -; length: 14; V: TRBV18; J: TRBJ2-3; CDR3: CASSPPSVEDTQYF; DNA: TGTGCCAGCTCACCACCTTCCGTTGAAGATACGCAGTATTTT
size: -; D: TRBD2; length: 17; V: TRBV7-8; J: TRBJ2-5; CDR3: CASSLGLAGGRRETQYF; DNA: TGTGCCAGCAGCCTGGGACTAGCGGGGGGGCGGCGGGAGACCCAGTACTTC